This T cell receptor beta chain was sequenced for a study of blood T cell repertoires in COVID-19. The CDR3 totals 16 residues. Germline CDR1 and CDR2: SGDLS and YYNGEE. V shed 4 bases, J shed 3 bases, and the junction held 10 bases outside the gene matches. Produced via immunoSEQ multiplex PCR; TCRdb's table is partial and in-frame only. The sample has 650,000 to 800,000 clones; around 89% are singletons. The source of this sequence is a woman younger than 35 with acute or convalescent COVID-19. The chain recombines TRBV9 with TRBJ2-5; TRBD1 aligns across 9 bases. Sequenced: peripheral blood. The CDR3 loop is CASSLTGTGTEETQYF. The CDR3 DNA reads as TGTGCCAGCAGCCTCACCGGGACAGGGACCGAAGAGACCCAGTACTTC.